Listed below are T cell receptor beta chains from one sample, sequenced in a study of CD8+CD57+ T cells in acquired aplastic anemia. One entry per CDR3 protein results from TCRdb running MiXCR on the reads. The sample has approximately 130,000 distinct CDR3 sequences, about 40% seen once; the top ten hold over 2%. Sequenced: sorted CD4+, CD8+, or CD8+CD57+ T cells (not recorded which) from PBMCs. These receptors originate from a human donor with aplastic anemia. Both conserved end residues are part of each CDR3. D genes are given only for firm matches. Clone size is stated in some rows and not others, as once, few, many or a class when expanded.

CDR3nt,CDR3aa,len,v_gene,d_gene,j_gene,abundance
TGTGCCAGCAGCTTAGAGGTCTATGGCTACACCTTC,CASSLEVYGYTF,12,TRBV7-2,-,TRBJ1-2,many
TGCGCCAGCAGCTCACGGACTAGGGAAGAGACCCAGTACTTC,CASSSRTREETQYF,14,TRBV5-1,TRBD2,TRBJ2-5,many
TGTGCCAGCAGTTTTTTGCCTTTGATAGACGACCTTAGCAATCAGCCCCAGCATTTT,CASSFLPLIDDLSNQPQHF,19,TRBV28,-,TRBJ1-5,-
TGTGCCACCAGCGGGGGAATTTTGGGCACTGAAGCTTTCTTT,CATSGGILGTEAFF,14,TRBV15,-,TRBJ1-1,-
TGTGCCAGCAGCTTGGTATGGGGGGATAGCACTGAAGCTTTCTTT,CASSLVWGDSTEAFF,15,TRBV5-6,-,TRBJ1-1,many
TGCGCCAGCAGTGCGAGCGGGAGTATAAACGAGCAGTACTTC,CASSASGSINEQYF,14,TRBV10-1,TRBD2,TRBJ2-7,-
TGTGCCAGCAGCCAAGAAATTAGGAGAGGGGGAGATACGCAGTATTTT,CASSQEIRRGGDTQYF,16,TRBV4-2,-,TRBJ2-3,many
TGTGCCAGTAAGAACAGGGACTACAATGAGCAGTTCTTC,CASKNRDYNEQFF,13,TRBV25-1,-,TRBJ2-1,-
TGCGCCAGCAGCCGACAGGGGGCCGATTCACCCCTCCACTTT,CASSRQGADSPLHF,14,TRBV4-1,TRBD1,TRBJ1-6,many
TGTGCCAGCAGCTCAGGGTACCGGGAGACCCAGTACTTC,CASSSGYRETQYF,13,TRBV7-2,-,TRBJ2-5,-
TGCGCCAGTTCGGGACAGGGAGACGACACTGAAGCTTTCTTT,CASSGQGDDTEAFF,14,TRBV5-1,TRBD1,TRBJ1-1,-
TGTGCCAGCAGCCCCAACCTCGAGCAGTACTTC,CASSPNLEQYF,11,TRBV28,-,TRBJ2-7,many